This entry describes one TCR beta chain. Primers included in the PCR were 60 Vbeta and 13 Jbeta primers. Produced via immunoSEQ multiplex PCR; TCRdb's table is partial and in-frame only. Altogether 70,000 to 75,000 clones are present, about three quarters being singletons, with the ten largest covering around 10%. These data come from a study of cytomegalovirus exposure and HLA in healthy donors. Per the germline V gene, CDR1 is LNHDA and CDR2 is SQIVND (reference sequence). This CDR3 region has 16 residues. Trimming took off 3 bases at V and 6 bases at J, with 15 bases between the two ends. This TCR was sampled from a woman in her thirties or forties in good health and CMV-seropositive. The chain has TRBV19 and TRBJ1-6; tentative D call: TRBD1 (5 bases). Sequences were obtained from PBMCs. The CDR3 DNA is TGTGCCAGTAGTATCCGGGGGTCTGGGGGTAATTCACCCCTCCACTTT. Its protein is CASSIRGSGGNSPLHF.